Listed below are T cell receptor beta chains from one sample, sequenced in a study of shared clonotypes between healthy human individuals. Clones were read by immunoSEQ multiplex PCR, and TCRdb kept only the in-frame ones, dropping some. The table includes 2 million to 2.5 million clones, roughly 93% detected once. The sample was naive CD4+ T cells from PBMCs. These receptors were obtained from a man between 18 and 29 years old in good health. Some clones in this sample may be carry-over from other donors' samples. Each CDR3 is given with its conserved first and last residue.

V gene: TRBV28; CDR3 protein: CASSLPARRTGELFF
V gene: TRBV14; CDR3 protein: CASSLWAQRTDTQYF
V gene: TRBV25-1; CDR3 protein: CASSEGGGRNTEAFF
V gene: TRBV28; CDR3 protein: CASRGGQGLNTEAFF
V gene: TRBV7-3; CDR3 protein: CASSPSSSYVEQYF
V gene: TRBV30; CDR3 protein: CAWSLRGLGNTIYF
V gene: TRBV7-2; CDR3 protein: CASSSSWGQETQYF
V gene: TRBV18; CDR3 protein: CASSESTGFVGDTQYF
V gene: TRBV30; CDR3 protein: CAWSVPGSNYGYTF
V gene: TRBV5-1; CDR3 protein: CASSFKDTQYF
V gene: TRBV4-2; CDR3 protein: CASSQVPSGVNTEAFF
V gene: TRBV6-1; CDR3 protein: CASREGGYEQYF
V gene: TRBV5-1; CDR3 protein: CASSPRQGSARGTDTQYF
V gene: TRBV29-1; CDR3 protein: CSVNSGSSNTGELFF
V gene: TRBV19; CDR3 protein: CASNGRGYEQYF
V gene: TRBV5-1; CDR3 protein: CASSLGGLTDTQYF
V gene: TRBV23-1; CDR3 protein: CASSTGNSNQPQHF
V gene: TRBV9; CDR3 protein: CASSMDFRPDTQYF
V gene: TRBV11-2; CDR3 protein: CASSLDPPGLYGNTIYF
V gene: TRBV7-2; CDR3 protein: CASSLHNSANYGYTF
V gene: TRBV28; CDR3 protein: CASIQGWNQPQHF
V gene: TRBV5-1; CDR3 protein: CASSLQPGDTQYF
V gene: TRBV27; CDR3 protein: CASTYRLASLYEQFF
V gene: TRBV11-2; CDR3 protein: CASSLRQGSYEQYF
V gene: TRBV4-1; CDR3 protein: CASSQKLLGTGDPYEQYF
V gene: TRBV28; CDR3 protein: CASSQPNRENEQFF
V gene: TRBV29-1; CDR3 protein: CSVELDRGYEQYF
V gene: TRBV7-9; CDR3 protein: CASSLEGGRNTEAFF
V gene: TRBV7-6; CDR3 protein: CASSSNQETQYF
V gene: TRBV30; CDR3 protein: CAWSSAFAFTDTQYF
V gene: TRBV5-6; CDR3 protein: CASSPGLAGVNEQFF
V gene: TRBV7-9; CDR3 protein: CASSPKPTDTQYF
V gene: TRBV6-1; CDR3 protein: CASSEYGGGSYGYTF
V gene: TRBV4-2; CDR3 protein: CASSPRGTNTIYF
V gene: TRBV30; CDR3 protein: CAWSTVNYGYTF
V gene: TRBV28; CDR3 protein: CASSPIVPGYTF
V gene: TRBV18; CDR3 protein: CASSSNRGNTGELFF
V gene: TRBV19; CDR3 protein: CASSIEQYYGYTF
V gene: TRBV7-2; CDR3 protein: CASSTGTGDTEAFF
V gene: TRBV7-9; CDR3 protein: CASSQGTVGNTIYF
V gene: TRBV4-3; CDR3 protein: CASSQDSQSNEQFF
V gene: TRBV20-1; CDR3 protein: CSAPKDRLFPF
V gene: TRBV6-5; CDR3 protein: CASATQANYGYTF
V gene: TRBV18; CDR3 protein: CASSRGQAGNTIYF
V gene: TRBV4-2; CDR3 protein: CASRAGGYNEQFF
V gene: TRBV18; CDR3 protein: CASSPDSNTGELFF
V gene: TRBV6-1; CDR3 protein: CASSELGTGDEQYF
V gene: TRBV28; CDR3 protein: CASSSSGTSSNEQFF
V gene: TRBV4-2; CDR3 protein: CASSQPHRGLKTYEQFF
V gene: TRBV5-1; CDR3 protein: CASSLVRGMGLNEQFF
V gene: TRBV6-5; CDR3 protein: CASSWVRDGTQYF
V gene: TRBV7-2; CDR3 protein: CASSLDSRYGELFF
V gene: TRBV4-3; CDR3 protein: CASSLATRTSYEQYF
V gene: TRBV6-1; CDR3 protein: CASRPPTGLTYEQYF
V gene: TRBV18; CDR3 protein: CASSPTSRDYEQYF
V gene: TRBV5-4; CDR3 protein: CASSPELAGGPGEQYF
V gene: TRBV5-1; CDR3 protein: CASSLLAGSYNEQFF
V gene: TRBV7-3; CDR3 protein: CASSQGSLSYEQYF
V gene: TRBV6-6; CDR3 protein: CASSHRGHQPQHF